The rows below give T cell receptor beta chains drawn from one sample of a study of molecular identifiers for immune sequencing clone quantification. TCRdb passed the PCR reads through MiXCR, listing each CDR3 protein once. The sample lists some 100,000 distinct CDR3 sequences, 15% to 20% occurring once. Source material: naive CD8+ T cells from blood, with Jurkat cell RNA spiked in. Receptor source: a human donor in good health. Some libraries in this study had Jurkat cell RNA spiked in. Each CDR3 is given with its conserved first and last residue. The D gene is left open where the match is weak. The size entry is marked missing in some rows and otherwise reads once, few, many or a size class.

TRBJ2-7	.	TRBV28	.	CASSLENSLYELYF	TGTGCCAGCAGTTTGGAAAATAGTCTCTACGAGCTGTACTTC
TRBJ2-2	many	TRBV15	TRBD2	CATSSRAGLNTGELFF	TGTGCCACCAGCAGTAGAGCGGGACTTAACACCGGGGAGCTGTTTTTT
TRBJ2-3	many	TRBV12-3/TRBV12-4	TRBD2	CASSPYHLAGGPTDTQYF	TGTGCCAGCAGTCCTTACCATCTAGCGGGGGGCCCCACAGATACGCAGTATTTT
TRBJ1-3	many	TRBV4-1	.	CASSPRGNSGNTIYF	TGCGCCAGCAGCCCCCGGGGCAACTCTGGAAACACCATATATTTT
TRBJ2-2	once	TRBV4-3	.	CASSQDRLSRAGELFF	TGCGCCAGCAGCCAAGATAGGTTGAGTCGGGCCGGGGAGCTGTTTTTT
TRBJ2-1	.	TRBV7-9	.	CASSLAGWSEQFF	TGTGCCAGCAGCTTAGCGGGGTGGTCTGAGCAGTTCTTC
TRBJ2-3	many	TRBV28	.	CASSRGGRDTQYF	TGTGCCAGCAGCCGCGGGGGCAGAGATACGCAGTATTTT
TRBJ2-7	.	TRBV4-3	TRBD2	CASSQGPSGAYEQYF	TGCGCCAGCAGCCAAGGTCCTAGCGGGGCCTACGAGCAGTACTTC
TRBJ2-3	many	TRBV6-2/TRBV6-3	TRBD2	CASSYSSSGGGVGQYF	TGTGCCAGCAGTTACTCGAGTAGCGGGGGAGGAGTCGGGCAGTATTTT
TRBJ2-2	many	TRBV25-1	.	CASSELTGELFF	TGTGCCAGCAGTGAATTAACCGGGGAGCTGTTTTTT
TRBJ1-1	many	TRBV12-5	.	CASGGGDLPEPEAFF	TGTGCTAGTGGTGGAGGGGACCTTCCGGAACCTGAAGCTTTCTTT
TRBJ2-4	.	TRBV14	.	CASSQVLASRTWNIQCF	TGTGCCAGCAGCCAAGTATTGGCTAGCAGAACCTGGAATATTCAGTGCTTT
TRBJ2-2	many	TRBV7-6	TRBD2	CASSSRLAANTGELFF	TGTGCCAGCAGCTCCCGTCTAGCGGCAAACACCGGGGAGCTGTTTTTT
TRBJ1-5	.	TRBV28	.	CASSLFGRDKHF	TGTGCCAGCAGTTTATTTGGCAGGGACAAGCATTTT
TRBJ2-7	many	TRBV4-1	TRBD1	CASSQDGTGYNEQYF	TGCGCCAGCAGCCAAGACGGGACAGGGTATAACGAGCAGTACTTC
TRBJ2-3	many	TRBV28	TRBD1	CASSLWDRDTDTQYF	TGTGCCAGCAGTTTATGGGACAGGGATACAGATACGCAGTATTTT
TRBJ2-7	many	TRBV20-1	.	CSARGHLSYEQYF	TGCAGTGCTAGAGGACATCTCTCCTACGAGCAGTACTTC
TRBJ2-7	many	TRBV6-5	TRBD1	CASTQSVTGYEQYF	TGTGCCAGCACCCAATCTGTGACAGGGTACGAGCAGTACTTC
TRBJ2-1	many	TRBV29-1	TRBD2	CSVEGSVREGQNRYEQFF	TGCAGCGTTGAAGGATCGGTGCGGGAGGGCCAAAACCGCTATGAGCAGTTCTTC
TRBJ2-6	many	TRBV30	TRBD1	CAWERLGQGQFGANVLTF	TGTGCCTGGGAGAGGCTCGGACAGGGGCAGTTCGGGGCCAACGTCCTGACTTTC
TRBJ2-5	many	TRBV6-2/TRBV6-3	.	CASSNLIQYF	TGTGCCAGCAGCAACCTGATCCAGTACTTC
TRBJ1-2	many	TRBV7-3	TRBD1	CASSSTGGYGYTF	TGTGCCAGCAGCTCGACAGGGGGCTATGGCTACACCTTC
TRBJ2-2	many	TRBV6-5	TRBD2	CASSYDAGGPSTGELFF	TGTGCCAGCAGTTACGACGCGGGGGGCCCGAGCACCGGGGAGCTGTTTTTT
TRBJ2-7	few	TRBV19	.	CASSIPRDNENEQYF	TGTGCCAGTAGTATACCCCGGGACAATGAGAATGAGCAGTACTTC
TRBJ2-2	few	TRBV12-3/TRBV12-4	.	CAGSSATGELFF	TGTGCCGGCAGTTCCGCCACCGGGGAGCTGTTTTTT
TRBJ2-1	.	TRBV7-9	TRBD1	CASSLGQGGDHSYNEQFF	TGTGCCAGCAGCTTAGGACAGGGGGGCGACCACTCTTACAATGAGCAGTTCTTC
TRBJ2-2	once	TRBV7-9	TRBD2	CASSLILAGVDGELFF	TGTGCCAGCAGCCTGATACTAGCGGGCGTCGACGGGGAGCTGTTTTTT
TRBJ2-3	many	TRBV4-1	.	CASSQDEGGPSDTQYF	TGCGCCAGCAGCCAAGACGAGGGGGGGCCGTCAGATACGCAGTATTTT
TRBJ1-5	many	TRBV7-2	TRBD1	CASSSAGKRGLYQPQHF	TGTGCCAGCAGCTCAGCTGGGAAGAGGGGGCTTTACCAGCCCCAGCATTTT
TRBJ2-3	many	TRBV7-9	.	CASSLRWAETDTQYF	TGTGCCAGCAGCTTACGCTGGGCCGAAACAGATACGCAGTATTTT
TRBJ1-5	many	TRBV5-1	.	CASSPNPSQPQHF	TGCGCCAGCAGCCCAAATCCTAGTCAGCCCCAGCATTTT
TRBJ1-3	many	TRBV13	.	CASSLEGSSGNTIYF	TGTGCCAGCAGCTTAGAGGGGAGCTCTGGAAACACCATATATTTT
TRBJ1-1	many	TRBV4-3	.	CASSQDPGISTEAFF	TGCGCCAGCAGCCAAGATCCTGGCATATCCACTGAAGCTTTCTTT
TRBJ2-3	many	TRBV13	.	CASSNHGAADTQYF	TGTGCCAGCAGCAACCATGGGGCGGCAGATACGCAGTATTTT
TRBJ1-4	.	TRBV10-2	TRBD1	CASHSGTGEKLFF	TGCGCCAGCCACTCCGGGACAGGGGAAAAACTGTTTTTT
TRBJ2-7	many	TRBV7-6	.	CASSSLGVGSYEQYF	TGTGCCAGCAGCTCTCTGGGGGTAGGCTCCTACGAGCAGTACTTC
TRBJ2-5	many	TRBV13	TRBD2	CASSLGQLAGGQYQETQYF	TGTGCCAGCAGCTTAGGTCAACTAGCGGGGGGCCAGTACCAAGAGACCCAGTACTTC
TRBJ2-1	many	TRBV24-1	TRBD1	CATSDFRGGAEQFF	TGTGCCACCAGTGATTTTAGAGGGGGCGCGGAGCAGTTCTTC
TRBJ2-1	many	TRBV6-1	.	CASSDLAMVYNEQFF	TGTGCCAGCAGTGATCTAGCGATGGTCTACAATGAGCAGTTCTTC
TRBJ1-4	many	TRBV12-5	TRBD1	CASGGPGTGEKLFF	TGTGCTAGTGGGGGACCGGGGACAGGTGAAAAACTGTTTTTT
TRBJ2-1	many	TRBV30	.	CAWSAGVDEQFF	TGTGCCTGGAGTGCAGGGGTCGATGAGCAGTTCTTC
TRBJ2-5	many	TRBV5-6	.	CASSLAEGGQETQYF	TGTGCCAGCAGCTTGGCCGAGGGGGGTCAAGAGACCCAGTACTTC
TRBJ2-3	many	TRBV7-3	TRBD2	CASSLGLAGTDTQYF	TGTGCCAGCAGCTTGGGACTAGCGGGCACAGATACGCAGTATTTT
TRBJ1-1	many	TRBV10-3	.	CAITSTGDTEAFF	TGTGCCATCACCTCGACAGGAGACACTGAAGCTTTCTTT
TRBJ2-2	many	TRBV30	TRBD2	CAWSGLAANTGELFF	TGTGCCTGGAGCGGACTAGCGGCGAACACCGGGGAGCTGTTTTTT
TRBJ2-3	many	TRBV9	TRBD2	CASSSSGRGTDTQYF	TGTGCCAGCAGTTCTAGCGGGAGAGGCACAGATACGCAGTATTTT
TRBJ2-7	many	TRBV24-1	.	CATSDYYEQYF	TGTGCCACCAGTGATTACTACGAGCAGTACTTC
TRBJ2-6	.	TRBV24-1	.	CATSDFRNSGPDVLTF	TGTGCCACCAGTGATTTTAGAAACTCTGGGCCCGACGTCCTGACTTTC